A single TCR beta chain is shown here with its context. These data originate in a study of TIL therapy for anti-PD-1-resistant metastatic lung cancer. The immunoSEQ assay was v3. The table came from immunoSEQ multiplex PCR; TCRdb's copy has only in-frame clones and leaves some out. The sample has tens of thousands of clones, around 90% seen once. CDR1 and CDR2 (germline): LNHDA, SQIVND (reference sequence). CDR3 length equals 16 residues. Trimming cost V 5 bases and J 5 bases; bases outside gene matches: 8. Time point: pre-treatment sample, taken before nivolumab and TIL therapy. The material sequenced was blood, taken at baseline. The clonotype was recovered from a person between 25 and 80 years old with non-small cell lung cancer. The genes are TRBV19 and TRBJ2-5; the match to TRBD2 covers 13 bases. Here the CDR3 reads CASSSGLAGVYETQYF. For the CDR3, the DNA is TGTGCCAGTAGTTCCGGACTAGCGGGAGTGTATGAGACCCAGTACTTC.